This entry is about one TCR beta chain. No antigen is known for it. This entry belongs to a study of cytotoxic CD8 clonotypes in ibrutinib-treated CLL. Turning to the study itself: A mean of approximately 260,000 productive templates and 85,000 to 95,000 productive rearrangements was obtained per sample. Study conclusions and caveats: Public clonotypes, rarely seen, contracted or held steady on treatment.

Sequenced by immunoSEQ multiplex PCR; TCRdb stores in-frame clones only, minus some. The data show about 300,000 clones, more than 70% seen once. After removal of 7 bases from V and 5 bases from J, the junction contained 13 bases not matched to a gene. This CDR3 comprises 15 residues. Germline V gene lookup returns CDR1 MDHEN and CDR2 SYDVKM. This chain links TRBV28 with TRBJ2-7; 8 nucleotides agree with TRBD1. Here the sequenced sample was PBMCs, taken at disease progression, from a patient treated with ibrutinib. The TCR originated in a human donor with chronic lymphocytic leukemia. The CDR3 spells CASKNPTRGLDEQYF. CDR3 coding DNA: TGTGCCAGCAAAAACCCGACCAGGGGGCTGGACGAGCAGTACTTC.